Below are 16 T cell receptor beta chains sequenced from a single sample in a study of response to subunit inactivated influenza vaccine. TCRdb re-analysed the RT-PCR reads in MiXCR, keeping a single row per CDR3 protein. The sample includes about 170,000 distinct CDR3 sequences, over 9.5% of them seen just once. The same data also went into a second study, on T cells expressing NK-cell markers. From that study: Researchers built TCR beta cDNA using 5'RACE template switching with UMIs.

The sample in question was CD8+ T cells sorted from PBMCs, obtained 11 to 12 days after vaccination. These receptors were collected from a middle-aged man who received an inactivated influenza vaccine.

The chain combines TRBV28 with TRBJ2-7; 12 nucleotides agree with TRBD2. Germline V gene data show CDR1 as MDHEN and CDR2 as SYDVKM. Trimming took 6 bases from V and 1 from J; bases not matched to a gene: 13. The CDR3 loop spans 18 amino acids. Written as DNA, the CDR3 is TGTGCCAGCAGGACCGGGACTAGCGGGCCTCTCGTTTCCTACGAGCAGTACTTC. Amino acids: CASRTGTSGPLVSYEQYF.

This clonotype appeared a few times. V usage is TRBV4-2 and J usage is TRBJ1-1; TRBD1 matches 7 bases. In germline, CDR1 is LGHNA, CDR2 YNFKEQ. The CDR3 totals 15 residues. V shed 0 bases and J 6 bases; nucleotides not matched to a gene: 7. The CDR3 nucleotides read TGTGCCAGCAGCCAAGAGTGGGACAGCTACGCTGAAGCTTTCTTT. The encoded protein is CASSQEWDSYAEAFF.

This chain joins TRBV28 and TRBJ1-1, with unresolved D. The CDR3 is made up of 14 amino acids. The germline CDR1 and CDR2 sequences are MDHEN and SYDVKM. V was trimmed by 1 base and J by 4 bases, leaving 10 bases between them. CDR3: CASSLYTQVTEAFF. The CDR3 coding sequence is TGTGCCAGCAGTTTATATACCCAGGTCACTGAAGCTTTCTTT.

This clonotype was seen a few times. The gene calls are TRBV20-1 and TRBJ2-1; D unclear. Trimming stripped 3 bases from V and 6 bases from J, with 12 bases between. This CDR3 is 13 amino acids long. Germline CDR1 DFQATT, CDR2 SNEGSKA (reference sequence). The CDR3 DNA follows: TGCAGTGCTAGGTCGGGCCTTAGCAATGAGCAGTTCTTC. Residues: CSARSGLSNEQFF.

The sample holds a few counts of this clonotype. This rearrangement joins TRBV4-2 to TRBJ2-1; a possible D gene is TRBD2 (6 bases). V dropped 1 base and J dropped 4 bases, with 17 bases sitting between them. The CDR3 extends over 17 amino acids. Per germline, CDR1 LGHNA and CDR2 YNFKEQ. The CDR3 region has the DNA TGTGCCAGCAGCCAAGGGCTCGCGACTAGGGGATACAATGAGCAGTTCTTC. It codes for CASSQGLATRGYNEQFF.

This clonotype was picked up a small number of times. CDR3 DNA sequence: TGTGCCAGCCAAGACCCTTCCGACACCGGGGAGCTGTTTTTT. This encodes CASQDPSDTGELFF. The chain couples TRBV2 to TRBJ2-2, with D unresolved. CDR1 is SNHLY and CDR2 is FYNNEI in the germline V gene. Trimming shortened V by 8 bases and J by 3 bases, and 13 bases separated the two germline ends. This CDR3 comprises 14 residues.

This chain uses TRBV4-1 with TRBJ2-5, with D possibly being TRBD1 or TRBD2 (5 bases each). The CDR3 length is 14 residues. Trimming took off 0 bases at V and 5 bases at J, with 10 bases between the two ends. Looked up from germline, CDR1 is MGHRA and CDR2 is YSYEKL. The CDR3 DNA reads as TGCGCCAGCAGCCAAGAGGGGGTTTATGAGACCCAGTACTTC. It yields the protein CASSQEGVYETQYF.

The table lists this clonotype with many counts. This sequence joins TRBV29-1 and TRBJ2-1; D gene unclear. CDR1 SQVTM and CDR2 ANQGSEA come from the germline V gene. The CDR3 spans 12 residues. The V and J ends lost 6 bases and 4 bases respectively, with 10 bases between them. The CDR3 bases are TGCAGCGTGGGCGGAAATTACAATGAGCAGTTCTTC. Amino acid sequence: CSVGGNYNEQFF.

The V call is TRBV5-1, the J call TRBJ2-7; TRBD1 matches 7 bases. The CDR3 runs 15 residues. Germline values: CDR1 SGHRS, CDR2 YFSETQ. The trim removed 3 bases at V and 7 bases at J, leaving 13 bases unmatched. The CDR3 DNA reads as TGCGCCAGCAGCTCAAGGGGGCAAATTGATGGGGAGCAGTACTTC. This translates into CASSSRGQIDGEQYF.

This clonotype appeared many times. The chain couples TRBV20-1 to TRBJ2-2, with D unresolved. The CDR3 totals 15 residues. V lost 6 bases and J lost 1, with 15 bases in between. The V gene's germline CDR1 is DFQATT and CDR2 SNEGSKA (reference sequence). The CDR3 loop reads CSATHPHKNTGELFF. The CDR3 DNA follows: TGCAGTGCCACCCATCCCCACAAGAACACCGGGGAGCTGTTTTTT.

This clonotype has at least ten counts. The chain links TRBV5-1 to TRBJ2-7; no reliable D call. The length of the CDR3 is 14 residues. Between the trimmed V and J ends, which lost 0 bases and 2 bases, there was a span of 9 bases. The germline V gene encodes CDR1 SGHRS and CDR2 YFSETQ. In nucleotides, the CDR3 is TGCGCCAGCAGCTTGGCCGACGGTACCTACGAGCAGTACTTC. Translated, it gives CASSLADGTYEQYF.

This clonotype was counted between two and nine times. The V and J genes are TRBV28 and TRBJ2-1; D not resolved. The V end lost 4 bases, the J end lost 7 bases, and 11 bases lay between the germline ends. Germline values: CDR1 MDHEN, CDR2 SYDVKM. CDR3 size: 13 residues. CDR3 in DNA: TGTGCCAGCAGTTCCCCCTTGCGAAATGAGCAGTTCTTC. This encodes CASSSPLRNEQFF.

Details on this clonotype: This may arise from a read error, as a much more abundant clone is one base away. The rearrangement links TRBV5-6 to TRBJ2-5; maybe TRBD2 (6 bases). The CDR3 is 14 amino acids. From germline, CDR1 is SGHDT and CDR2 YYEEEE. The CDR3 region has the DNA TGTGCCGGCAGCTTAATTAGCGGCGAAGAGACCCAGTACTTC. Its translation is CAGSLISGEETQYF.

The chain is built from TRBV7-9 and TRBJ2-1; D possibly corresponds to TRBD1 (5 bases). The CDR3 covers 14 residues. CDR1 is SEHNR, CDR2 FQNEAQ, per germline (reference sequence). V dropped 6 bases and J dropped 6 bases, with 15 bases sitting between them. CDR3 DNA sequence: TGTGCCAGCAGAGTAGTGGGGCCCTCCAATGAGCAGTTCTTC. This gives the protein CASRVVGPSNEQFF.

The CDR3 is CSVDRGNFNEQFF. The CDR3 coding sequence is TGCAGCGTTGATCGGGGAAACTTCAATGAGCAGTTCTTC. This rearrangement joins TRBV29-1 to TRBJ2-1; D might be TRBD2 (5 bases). The CDR3 has 13 amino acids. CDR1 and CDR2 (germline): SQVTM, ANQGSEA. V lost 3 bases, J lost 6 bases, and 12 bases lay in between.

The chain links TRBV7-2 to TRBJ2-7; 7 bases fit TRBD1. Germline V gives CDR1 SGHTA, CDR2 FQGNSA. With 4 bases clipped from V and 4 bases from J, the junction kept 4 bases outside the gene matches. The CDR3 spans 13 residues. In nucleotides, the CDR3 is TGTGCCAGCAGCTCCAGGGGGACATACGAGCAGTACTTC. It translates to CASSSRGTYEQYF.